Listed here are 18 T cell receptor beta chains from one sample, sequenced in a study of T cells in Graves' hyperthyroidism and ophthalmopathy. RNA transcripts served as the template for amplifying TCR beta CDR3 regions. When the TCR CDR3 underwent first-round RT-PCR, the HTBI primer set was used. TCRdb passed the multiplex PCR reads through MiXCR, listing each CDR3 protein once. The sample includes 400,000 or so distinct CDR3 sequences, roughly 13% seen only once; the top ten take 25% to 30%. Sequencing was performed on blood. The receptors here all came from a man in his fifties with Graves' ophthalmopathy.

This clonotype has a count of ten or more. The chain has TRBV27 and TRBJ1-6, with unresolved D. Germline CDR1 is MNHEY and CDR2 is SMNVEV (reference sequence). The CDR3 consists of 17 residues. With 6 bases removed from V and 0 bases from J, the gap between germline ends came to 15 bases. In nucleotides, the CDR3 is TGTGCCAGCAGCCCCAATTGGCAGAGCTCCTATAATTCACCCCTCCACTTT. This codes for CASSPNWQSSYNSPLHF.

The table lists this clonotype with a few counts. This may stem from a read error, because a much larger clone lies one nucleotide away. The chain couples TRBV11-1 to TRBJ2-1; D might be TRBD1 (6 bases). V lost 0 bases and J 1 base, leaving 7 bases between the germline ends. This CDR3 has 15 residues. Germline CDR1 SGHAT, CDR2 FQDESV (reference sequence). CDR3 loop: CASSLAGASYNEQFF. DNA of the CDR3: TGTGCCAGCAGCTTAGCGGGGGCTTCCTACAATGAGCAGTTCTTC.

The CDR3 region has the DNA TGTGCCAGCAGCTCGAGCCGGACAGCGCTACAAGAGACCCAGTACTTC. Translating gives CASSSSRTALQETQYF. The genes are TRBV7-8 and TRBJ2-5; tentatively, D is TRBD1 (6 bases). This CDR3 contains 16 residues. Germline-derived CDR1 and CDR2 are SGHVS and FQNEAQ. Deletions cut 4 bases from V and 2 bases from J, with 17 bases between. Full variable domain (remainder filled in from reference TRBV7-8 and TRBJ2-5): GAGVSQSPRYKVAKRGQDVALRCDPISGHVSLFWYQQALGQGPEFLTYFQNEAQLDKSGLPSDRFFAERPEGSVSTLKIQRTQQEDSAVYLCASSSSRTALQETQYFGPGTRLLVL.

Notes on this clonotype: This may be a read error: a much more frequent sequence differs by one nucleotide. This rearrangement joins TRBV10-3 to TRBJ1-1; 8 nucleotides line up with TRBD1. In germline, CDR1 is ENHRY, CDR2 SYGVKD. The CDR3 runs 15 residues. The CDR3 reads CAISVSDRGGTGAFF. For the CDR3, the DNA is TGTGCCATCAGTGTCTCCGACAGGGGAGGGACTGGAGCTTTCTTT.

This clonotype came up a few times. The chain combines TRBV9 with TRBJ2-2; D is perhaps TRBD2 (5 bases). The CDR3 contains 16 residues. The V end was cut by 1 base, the J end by 0 bases, with 10 bases between. CDR1 and CDR2 from the germline V gene are SGDLS and YYNGEE. The DNA of the CDR3 is TGTGCCAGCAGCGTACAAGGGAGATCGAACACCGGGGAGCTGTTTTTT. Translated, it gives CASSVQGRSNTGELFF.

This clonotype came up many times. The chain links TRBV20-1 to TRBJ2-5; 10 bases fit TRBD2. Germline V gene lookup returns CDR1 DFQATT and CDR2 SNEGSKA (reference sequence). The CDR3 is 17 amino acids. V lost 6 bases and J lost 5; bases outside the gene matches: 18. CDR3: CSANIPQIAGGTETQYF. As DNA, the CDR3 is TGCAGTGCCAATATCCCTCAAATAGCGGGAGGCACGGAGACCCAGTACTTC.

The chain employs TRBV9 and TRBJ2-1, with 15 bases lining up with TRBD2. Germline V gene lookup returns CDR1 SGDLS and CDR2 YYNGEE. Germline trimming cut 4 bases from V and 8 bases from J; bases unmatched to any gene: 4. The CDR3 sequence is 15 residues long. CDR3 in DNA: TGTGCCAGCAGCACAGGGACTAGCGGGAGGTATGAGCAGTTCTTC. Translated: CASSTGTSGRYEQFF.

This sequence joins TRBV6-1 and TRBJ2-1, with D uncertain. CDR3 size: 11 residues. Germline V gene data show CDR1 as MNHNS and CDR2 as SASEGT. Trimming took off 6 bases at V and 10 bases at J, with 10 bases between the two ends. This chain's CDR3 is CASRSVGEQFF. CDR3 nucleotide sequence: TGTGCCAGCAGGTCAGTCGGCGAGCAGTTCTTC.

The chain joins TRBV6-9 to TRBJ2-1; D is possibly TRBD2 (6 bases). Trimming took off 4 bases at V and 2 bases at J, with 12 bases between the two ends. The CDR3 consists of 15 residues. Germline loops: CDR1 MNHGY, CDR2 SVAAGI. The CDR3 protein is CASSFLAGTYNEQFF. CDR3 sequence (DNA): TGTGCCAGCAGTTTTCTCGCGGGAACCTACAATGAGCAGTTCTTC.

This clonotype was picked up many times. The rearrangement links TRBV2 to TRBJ1-6; D is undetermined. The CDR3 loop spans 13 amino acids. Trimming pared 7 bases from V and 7 bases from J, leaving 11 bases between. Looked up from germline, CDR1 is SNHLY and CDR2 is FYNNEI. CDR3 sequence: CASKRAENSPLHF. CDR3 DNA: TGTGCCAGCAAGAGGGCGGAGAATTCACCCCTCCACTTT. Full variable domain (rest looked up from reference TRBV2 and TRBJ1-6): EPEVTQTPSHQVTQMGQEVILRCVPISNHLYFYWYRQILGQKVEFLVSFYNNEISEKSEIFDDQFSVERPDGSNFTLKIRSTKLEDSAMYFCASKRAENSPLHFGNGTRLTVT.

This clonotype has ten or more counts. Sequence at one end of the junction differs from germline and may be a read error. The chain has TRBV5-1 and TRBJ2-3; TRBD2 agrees at 12 bases. There are 16 residues in the CDR3. The germline V gene has CDR1 SGHRS and CDR2 YFSETQ. The chain's CDR3 is CASSLGLAGGPDTQYF. In DNA form, the CDR3 reads TGTGCCAGCAGCTTAGGTCTAGCGGGAGGGCCAGATACGCAGTATTTT.

This clonotype was seen ten or more times. V gene TRBV7-6 combines with J gene TRBJ2-1, with 10 positions matching TRBD1. V trimming: 4 bases; J trimming: 8 bases; junction bases outside the gene matches: 5. The CDR3 consists of 14 residues. CDR1 and CDR2 (germline): SGHVS, FNYEAQ. CDR3 region: CASSSRQGADEQFF. CDR3 in DNA: TGTGCCAGCAGCTCAAGACAGGGGGCGGATGAGCAGTTCTTC.

In this sample, this clonotype turned up many times. This rearrangement joins TRBV2 to TRBJ2-4; D is possibly TRBD2 (6 bases). CDR1 and CDR2 from the germline V gene are SNHLY and FYNNEI. The CDR3 length is 16 residues. V was cut by 4 bases and J by 8 bases, with 21 bases left in between. The CDR3 spells CASSVGGTSRGDIQYF. The CDR3 DNA is TGTGCCAGCAGTGTAGGCGGGACCTCTCGGGGAGACATTCAGTACTTC.

This clonotype was found many times. The chain links TRBV2 to TRBJ2-5; D might be TRBD1 (6 bases). The V end was cut by 6 bases, the J end by 5 bases, with 10 bases between. Germline CDR1 and CDR2: SNHLY and FYNNEI. The CDR3 loop spans 12 amino acids. DNA for the CDR3: TGTGCCAGCAGGACAGGTCCGGAGACCCAGTACTTC. As protein: CASRTGPETQYF.

Many counts were recorded for this clonotype. The chain joins TRBV6-1 to TRBJ2-5; D gene unclear. With 5 bases removed from V and 5 bases from J, the gap between germline ends came to 9 bases. The germline V gene encodes CDR1 MNHNS and CDR2 SASEGT. CDR3 length: 12 residues. CDR3 coding DNA: TGTGCCAGCAGTAAGGTCGAGGAGACCCAGTACTTC. Residues: CASSKVEETQYF.

This clonotype was seen many times. V is TRBV5-1 and J is TRBJ2-3; D may be TRBD1 or TRBD2 (5 bases each). The CDR3 has 14 amino acids. Deletions cut 2 bases from V and 6 bases from J, with 13 bases between. The V gene's germline CDR1 is SGHRS and CDR2 YFSETQ. The DNA for the CDR3 is TGCGCCAGCAGCTTCCGGGACCCTGGGGATACGCAGTATTTT. It codes for CASSFRDPGDTQYF.

Ten or more counts support this clonotype. The gene calls are TRBV6-2 or TRBV6-3 and TRBJ2-7; TRBD1 might be the D (6 bases). Germline CDR1 MNHEY, CDR2 SVGEGT. CDR3 length: 14 residues. V lost 2 bases, J lost 2 bases, and 10 bases lay in between. This CDR3 is CASSYQDRTYEQYF. CDR3 nucleotide sequence: TGTGCCAGCAGTTACCAGGACAGAACCTACGAGCAGTACTTC.

This chain joins TRBV6-6 and TRBJ1-5; 7 positions agree with TRBD1. J lost 4 bases, V lost 2 bases, and 11 bases had no gene match. Germline-derived CDR1 and CDR2 are MNHNY and SVGAGI (reference sequence). CDR3 length: 17 residues. In nucleotides, the CDR3 is TGTGCCAGCAGTTACGTTCCAGGGGGGTCGCCGAATCAGCCCCAGCATTTT. Translation gives CASSYVPGGSPNQPQHF.